The 7 T cell receptor beta chains in this list originate from one sample, sequenced in a study of blood T cells in healthy people across ages. Then a second PCR, running roughly 7 to 11 cycles, was carried out with a sample-barcoded 5' primer and a J-beta primer mix. TCRdb re-called the 5' RACE reads through MiXCR, storing one row per CDR3 protein. This table has some 1.4 million distinct CDR3 sequences, approximately 42% appearing once. Sequenced material: blood. These receptor sequences come from a young woman in good health.

The V gene is TRBV29-1, the J gene TRBJ1-2; D call uncertain. Germline V lookup: CDR1 SQVTM, CDR2 ANQGSEA. The germline V and J ends were trimmed by 6 bases and 1 base, with 9 bases remaining between them. The CDR3 is 12 amino acids. CDR3 nucleotides: TGCAGCGTCCAGGACGGTAACTATGGCTACACCTTC. Protein sequence: CSVQDGNYGYTF.

Remarks on this clonotype: The limits of the CDR3 on the DNA are not certain, so only TCRdb's listed CDR3 is given. The V and J genes are TRBV7-5 and TRBJ1-6; the DNA was not compared with TRBD1, the D call given in the table. TRBV7-5 is a pseudogene locus. The CDR3 sequence runs 19 residues, both termini included. The CDR3 protein is CISVPEAETGGGRNSPLHF.

Here the CDR3 DNA reads TGTGCCAGCAGTATAGGTCAGGGGGAGACCCAGTACTTC. Protein: CASSIGQGETQYF. The J gene is TRBJ2-5, the V gene TRBV25-1; D is possibly TRBD1 (6 bases). Germline V CDR1 and CDR2: MGHDK, SYGVNS. The length of the CDR3 is 13 residues. V lost 5 bases to trimming and J lost 5 bases, with 12 bases between them.

V gene TRBV21-1 combines with J gene TRBJ2-7. TRBV21-1 is marked as a pseudogene. This CDR3 is 14 amino acids long. CDR3 sequence reads: CASSKVTNSYEQYF. The CDR3 DNA follows: TGTGCCAGCAGCAAAGTTACTAACTCCTACGAGCAGTACTTC.

The J gene is TRBJ1-2, the V gene TRBV27; maybe TRBD1 (6 bases). The CDR3 length is 14 residues. Deletions cut 8 bases from V and 3 bases from J, with 16 bases between. Germline V gives CDR1 MNHEY, CDR2 SMNVEV (reference sequence). DNA of the CDR3: TGTGCCAGCGGCTCGACACAGGGTGACTATGGCTACACCTTC. This gives the protein CASGSTQGDYGYTF.

This clonotype was observed a few times. The CDR3 DNA sequence: TGTGCCAGCAAGGGACAGGATGTCACAGATACGCAGTATTTT. Its translation: CASKGQDVTDTQYF. This rearrangement joins TRBV7-8 to TRBJ2-3, with 8 bases lining up with TRBD1. The CDR3 contains 14 residues. Looked up from germline, CDR1 is SGHVS and CDR2 is FQNEAQ. Trimming removed 7 bases from V and 2 bases from J; junction bases left unmatched: 5.

This clonotype has more than one count but fewer than ten. The rearrangement uses TRBV10-3 and TRBJ2-1; tentatively, D is TRBD2 (6 bases). Trimming pared 5 bases from V and 3 bases from J, leaving 11 bases between. From germline, CDR1 is ENHRY and CDR2 SYGVKD. The CDR3 consists of 14 residues. CDR3 in amino acids: CAISYGLSYNEQFF. As DNA, the CDR3 is TGTGCCATCAGTTATGGACTAAGCTACAATGAGCAGTTCTTC.